This record looks at one TCR beta chain sequence and its context. The antigen is undetermined. Other DNA sequences in the same sample also yield this CDR3. The CDR3 consists of 15 residues. V gave up 4 bases and J gave up 4 bases; unmatched junction bases: 7. Germline V gene lookup returns CDR1 LGHNA and CDR2 YNFKEQ. These data belong to a study of cytomegalovirus exposure and HLA in healthy donors. Overall study findings and caveats: Sequence variants that were highly shared formed a cluster that was likely a sequencing artifact. Immune exposure information available was restricted to CMV serostatus.

This PCR relied on a set of 60 Vbeta primers and 13 Jbeta primers. Assay: immunoSEQ multiplex PCR; the TCRdb copy retains only in-frame clones and omits some. The sample shows 30,000 to 35,000 clones, and about 1.9% sits with its ten largest clones. This chain links TRBV4-2 with TRBJ1-2, with 9 bases identical to TRBD1. The specimen was PBMCs. The TCR was taken from a woman aged 40 to 50 in good health and CMV-seropositive. The CDR3 is CASSLSPGQGYGYTF. As DNA, the CDR3 is TGTGCCAGCAGCCTTAGCCCGGGACAGGGCTATGGCTACACCTTC.